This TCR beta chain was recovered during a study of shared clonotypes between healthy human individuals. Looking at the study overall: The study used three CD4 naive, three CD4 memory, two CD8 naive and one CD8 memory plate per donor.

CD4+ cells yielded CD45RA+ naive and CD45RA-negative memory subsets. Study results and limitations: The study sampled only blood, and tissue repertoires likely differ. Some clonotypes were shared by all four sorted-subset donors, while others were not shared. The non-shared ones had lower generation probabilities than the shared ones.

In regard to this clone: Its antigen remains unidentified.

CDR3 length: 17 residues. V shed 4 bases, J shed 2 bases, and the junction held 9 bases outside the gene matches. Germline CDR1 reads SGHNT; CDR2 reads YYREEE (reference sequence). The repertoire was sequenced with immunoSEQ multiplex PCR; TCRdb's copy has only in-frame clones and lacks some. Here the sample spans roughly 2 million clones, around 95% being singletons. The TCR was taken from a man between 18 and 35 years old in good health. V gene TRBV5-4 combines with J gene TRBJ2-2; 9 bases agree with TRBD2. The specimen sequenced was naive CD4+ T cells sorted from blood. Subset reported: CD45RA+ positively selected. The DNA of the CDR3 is TGTGCCAGCAGCCCTAGGGGTCTAGCGGGAAACACCGGGGAGCTGTTTTTT. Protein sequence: CASSPRGLAGNTGELFF.